This T cell receptor beta chain appears in the sequencing data of a study of beta chain features in type 1 diabetes. Study at large: Comparable age, gender and cell yields were observed in patients relative to healthy donors. Analysis included roughly 100 million sorted cells drawn from all samples.

This clone has more than one count but fewer than ten. Populations isolated by sorting all had purity greater than 95%. The CDR3 totals 12 residues. Expressed TCRB transcripts were sequenced after all isolated RNA was converted to cDNA. The study sequenced naive, central memory and regulatory T cell samples to an average of about 3.5 million reads. Generated by immunoSEQ multiplex PCR, the TCRdb table keeps only in-frame clones and is missing some. This table has roughly 400,000 clones, roughly 13% appearing once. Sequenced sample: naive CD4+ T cells from blood. J is TRBJ1-2 and V is TRBV21-1; TRBD1 is taken as the D call from the table, unchecked against the DNA. TRBV21-1 is deemed a pseudogene. The TCR comes from a man aged 25 to 40 in good health. In DNA form, the CDR3 reads TGTGCCAGCAGCAATCAGGGAATGAGCTACACCTTC. Amino acids: CASSNQGMSYTF.